This TCR beta chain was obtained from a study of CD8 T cells in Susac syndrome. This clonotype was observed a single time. Germline V gene lookup returns CDR1 SNHLY and CDR2 FYNNEI. After removal of 8 bases from V and 2 bases from J, the junction contained 3 bases not matched to a gene. The CDR3 runs 14 residues. Random hexamers served to reverse transcribe roughly 0.45 to 1 ug RNA. A multiplex approach, immunoSEQ multiplex PCR, amplified TCR beta CDR3 across 54 Vbeta and 13 Jbeta. Each CDR3 protein is one row after TCRdb ran MiXCR on the immunoSEQ multiplex PCR reads. The data contain 200,000 to 250,000 distinct CDR3 sequences, 95% of them singletons.

Material for sequencing was CD4+ T cells from PBMCs. The gene calls are TRBV2 and TRBJ2-7, with 13 bases that match TRBD2. The clonotype was recovered from a human donor with multiple sclerosis. Here the CDR3 DNA reads TGTGCCAGCCGAGGACTAGCGGGAGCCTACGAGCAGTACTTC. Translated: CASRGLAGAYEQYF.